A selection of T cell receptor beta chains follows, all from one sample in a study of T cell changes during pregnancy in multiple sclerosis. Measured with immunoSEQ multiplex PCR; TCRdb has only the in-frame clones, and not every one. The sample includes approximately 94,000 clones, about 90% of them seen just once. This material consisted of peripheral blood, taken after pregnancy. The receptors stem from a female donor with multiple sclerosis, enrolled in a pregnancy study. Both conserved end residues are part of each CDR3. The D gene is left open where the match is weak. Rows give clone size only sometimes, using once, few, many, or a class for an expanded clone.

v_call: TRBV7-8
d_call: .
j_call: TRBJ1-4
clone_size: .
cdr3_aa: CASSLSGANEKLFF
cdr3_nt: TGTGCCAGCAGCTTATCAGGGGCTAATGAAAAACTGTTTTTT

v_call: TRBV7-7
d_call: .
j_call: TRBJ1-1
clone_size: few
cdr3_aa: CASSRTINTEAFF
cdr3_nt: TGTGCCAGCAGCCGGACAATTAACACTGAAGCTTTCTTT

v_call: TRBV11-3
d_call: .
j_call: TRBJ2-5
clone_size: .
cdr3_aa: CASSLVGVGETQYF
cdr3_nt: TGTGCCAGCAGCTTAGTAGGGGTCGGAGAGACCCAGTACTTC

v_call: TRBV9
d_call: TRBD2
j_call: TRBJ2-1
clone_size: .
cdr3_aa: CASSSGLAGGLNEQFF
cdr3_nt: TGTGCCAGCAGCTCAGGACTAGCGGGGGGTTTGAATGAGCAGTTCTTC

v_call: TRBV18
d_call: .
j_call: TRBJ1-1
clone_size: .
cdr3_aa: CASSQTVKNTEAFF
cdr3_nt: TGTGCCAGCTCGCAGACAGTCAAGAACACTGAAGCTTTCTTT

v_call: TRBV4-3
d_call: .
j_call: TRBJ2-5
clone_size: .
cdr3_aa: CASSQDLGGPRETQYF
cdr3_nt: TGCGCCAGCAGCCAAGATTTGGGGGGGCCGAGGGAGACCCAGTACTTC

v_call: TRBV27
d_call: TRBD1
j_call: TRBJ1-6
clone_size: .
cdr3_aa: CASRETDRGLGNSPLHF
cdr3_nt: TGTGCCAGCAGGGAAACGGACAGGGGGCTTGGTAATTCACCCCTCCACTTT

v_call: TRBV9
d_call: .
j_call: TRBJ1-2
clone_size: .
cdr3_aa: CASSARNSGYTF
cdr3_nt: TGTGCCAGCAGCGCCCGAAATAGCGGCTACACCTTC

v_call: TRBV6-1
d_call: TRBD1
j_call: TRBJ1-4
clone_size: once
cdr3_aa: CASSVSGTGYEKLFF
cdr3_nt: TGTGCCAGCAGCGTAAGCGGGACAGGCTATGAAAAACTGTTTTTT

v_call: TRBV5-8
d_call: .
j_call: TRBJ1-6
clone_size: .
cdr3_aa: CASSFVKSSYNSPLHF
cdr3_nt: TGTGCCAGCAGCTTTGTTAAGAGCTCCTATAATTCACCCCTCCACTTT

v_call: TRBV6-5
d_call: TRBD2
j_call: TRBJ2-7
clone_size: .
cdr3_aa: CASTAGEGVVQYF
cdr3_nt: TGTGCCAGCACCGCGGGGGAAGGCGTCGTGCAGTACTTC

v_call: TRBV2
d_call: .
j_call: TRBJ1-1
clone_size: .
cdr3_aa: CASSVVSSSEAFF
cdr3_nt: TGTGCCAGCAGTGTCGTCAGTTCGTCTGAAGCTTTCTTT

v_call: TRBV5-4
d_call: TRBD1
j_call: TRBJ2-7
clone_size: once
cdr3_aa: CASSLGTGRSYEQYF
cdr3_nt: TGTGCCAGCAGCTTAGGGACAGGACGATCCTACGAGCAGTACTTC